Listed below are T cell receptor beta chains from one sample, sequenced in a study of PD-1 blockade in mismatch repair-deficient tumors. Assay: immunoSEQ multiplex PCR; the TCRdb copy retains only in-frame clones and omits some. Among 40,000 to 60,000 clones listed, over 60% were seen once. Sequencing used PBMCs, obtained before pembrolizumab treatment. The receptors were gathered from an adult with mismatch repair-deficient cancer. CDR3s include the opening cysteine and the closing phenylalanine or tryptophan. A D gene is named only where the DNA matches it firmly. The size field is filled for only some rows; it gives once, few, many or a size class.

CDR3 protein: CASSASPGVGEQFF; CDR3 DNA: TGTGCCAGCAGTGCCAGCCCGGGGGTTGGTGAGCAGTTCTTC; clone size: -; V gene: TRBV6-4; CDR3 length: 14; D gene: -; J gene: TRBJ2-1
CDR3 protein: CASSYDEGQGLGYTF; CDR3 DNA: TGTGCCAGCAGTTACGATGAGGGACAGGGTCTTGGCTACACCTTC; clone size: few; V gene: TRBV6-5; CDR3 length: 15; D gene: TRBD1; J gene: TRBJ1-2
CDR3 protein: CASSLGVTPEEQFF; CDR3 DNA: TGCGCCAGCAGCTTAGGGGTAACCCCCGAGGAGCAGTTCTTC; clone size: -; V gene: TRBV5-1; CDR3 length: 14; D gene: -; J gene: TRBJ2-1
CDR3 protein: CASSLEGGGTGELFF; CDR3 DNA: TGTGCCAGCAGTTTAGAGGGAGGAGGTACCGGGGAGCTGTTTTTT; clone size: few; V gene: TRBV27; CDR3 length: 15; D gene: -; J gene: TRBJ2-2
CDR3 protein: CASSASLTSGSRNEQFF; CDR3 DNA: TGTGCCAGCAGCGCCTCTCTGACTAGCGGGAGCCGCAATGAGCAGTTCTTC; clone size: -; V gene: TRBV9; CDR3 length: 17; D gene: TRBD2; J gene: TRBJ2-1
CDR3 protein: CATSSQSGLTDTQYF; CDR3 DNA: TGTGCCACCTCGTCCCAGAGCGGCCTCACAGATACGCAGTATTTT; clone size: -; V gene: TRBV11-2; CDR3 length: 15; D gene: -; J gene: TRBJ2-3
CDR3 protein: CASSPMTDQETQYF; CDR3 DNA: TGCGCCAGCAGCCCAATGACGGATCAAGAGACCCAGTACTTC; clone size: -; V gene: TRBV4-1; CDR3 length: 14; D gene: -; J gene: TRBJ2-5
CDR3 protein: CASSPTIAGVETQYF; CDR3 DNA: TGTGCCAGCAGCCCCACTATAGCGGGAGTTGAGACCCAGTACTTC; clone size: -; V gene: TRBV6-5; CDR3 length: 15; D gene: TRBD2; J gene: TRBJ2-5
CDR3 protein: CASSLALAGVGDTQYF; CDR3 DNA: TGTGCCAGCAGCTTAGCCCTAGCGGGAGTGGGAGATACGCAGTATTTT; clone size: -; V gene: TRBV7-2; CDR3 length: 16; D gene: TRBD2; J gene: TRBJ2-3
CDR3 protein: CASSVVPGVTYNEQFF; CDR3 DNA: TGTGCCAGCAGCGTAGTCCCAGGGGTTACCTACAATGAGCAGTTCTTC; clone size: -; V gene: TRBV9; CDR3 length: 16; D gene: -; J gene: TRBJ2-1
CDR3 protein: CASSRQQETYYEQYF; CDR3 DNA: TGTGCCAGTAGTAGGCAACAGGAGACATACTACGAGCAGTACTTC; clone size: -; V gene: TRBV19; CDR3 length: 15; D gene: -; J gene: TRBJ2-7
CDR3 protein: CASSLTAEGWGRNEQYF; CDR3 DNA: TGCGCCAGCAGCTTGACCGCTGAGGGGTGGGGTAGGAACGAGCAGTACTTC; clone size: -; V gene: TRBV5-1; CDR3 length: 17; D gene: -; J gene: TRBJ2-7
CDR3 protein: CASSHGQNYEQYF; CDR3 DNA: TGTGCCAGCAGTCACGGACAGAACTACGAGCAGTACTTC; clone size: -; V gene: TRBV6-1; CDR3 length: 13; D gene: -; J gene: TRBJ2-7
CDR3 protein: CASSVGVTLEPQHF; CDR3 DNA: TGTGCCAGCAGCGTCGGGGTGACCTTGGAGCCCCAGCATTTT; clone size: few; V gene: TRBV9; CDR3 length: 14; D gene: -; J gene: TRBJ1-5
CDR3 protein: CASSPDRDSYNEQFF; CDR3 DNA: TGTGCCAGCTCACCAGACAGGGACTCATACAATGAGCAGTTCTTC; clone size: -; V gene: TRBV18; CDR3 length: 15; D gene: -; J gene: TRBJ2-1
CDR3 protein: CASREGGRMETQYF; CDR3 DNA: TGTGCCAGTAGAGAGGGAGGACGCATGGAGACCCAGTACTTC; clone size: -; V gene: TRBV19; CDR3 length: 14; D gene: -; J gene: TRBJ2-5
CDR3 protein: CASSLEVQGHDEQYF; CDR3 DNA: TGCGCCAGCAGCTTGGAGGTGCAGGGTCACGACGAGCAGTACTTC; clone size: -; V gene: TRBV5-1; CDR3 length: 15; D gene: -; J gene: TRBJ2-7